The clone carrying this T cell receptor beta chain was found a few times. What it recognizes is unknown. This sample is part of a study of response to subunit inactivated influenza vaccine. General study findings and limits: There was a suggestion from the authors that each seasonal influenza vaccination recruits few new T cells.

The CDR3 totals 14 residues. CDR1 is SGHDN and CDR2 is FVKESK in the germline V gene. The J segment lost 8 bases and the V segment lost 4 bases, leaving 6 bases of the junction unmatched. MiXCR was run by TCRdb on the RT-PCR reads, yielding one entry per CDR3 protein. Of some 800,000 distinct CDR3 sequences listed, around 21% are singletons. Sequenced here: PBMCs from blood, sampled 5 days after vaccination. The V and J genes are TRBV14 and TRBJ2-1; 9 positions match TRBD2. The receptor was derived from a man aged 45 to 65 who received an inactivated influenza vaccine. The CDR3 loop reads CASSRHSGSYEQFF. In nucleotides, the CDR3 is TGTGCCAGCAGCCGGCATAGCGGGAGCTATGAGCAGTTCTTC.